This T cell receptor (beta chain) is drawn from a study of T cells in Graves' hyperthyroidism and ophthalmopathy. Findings of the study overall: Before onset, by a median of about six months, the model predicted ophthalmopathy. Most clonotypes that expanded in the thyroid above 0.001 also showed up in blood. A model of 13 V-J pairs discriminated ophthalmopathy from stable hyperthyroidism.

This clonotype turned up a few times. Its antigen remains unidentified. Not enrolled were patients with uncontrolled infection, other autoimmune disease, pregnancy or lactation. The V gene lost 1 base and the J gene lost 9 bases, with 10 bases spanning the gap. Germline CDR1 is SGHTA and CDR2 is FQGNSA. The CDR3 spans 14 residues. RNA transcripts gave rise to amplified TCR beta CDR3 regions. First-round RT-PCR of the TCR CDR3 relied on the HTBI primer set. TCRdb reprocessed the multiplex PCR reads via MiXCR and lists one record per CDR3 protein. Among about 500,000 distinct CDR3 sequences listed, around 15% were seen once.

The TCR comes from a woman between 25 and 40 years old with Graves' ophthalmopathy. J is TRBJ1-6 and V is TRBV7-2; D unresolved. The specimen was blood. The CDR3 region is CASSLGPGSSPLHF. CDR3 DNA sequence: TGTGCCAGCAGCTTAGGGCCCGGGAGTTCACCCCTCCACTTT.